Presented here are 10 T cell receptor beta chains from one specimen sequenced in a study of blood T cell repertoires in COVID-19. Assay: immunoSEQ multiplex PCR; the TCRdb copy retains only in-frame clones and omits some. Of tens of thousands of clones detected, about 86% appear once; the ten largest clones hold 4.1%. The sample consisted of peripheral blood. Receptor source: a man aged 50 to 59 with acute or convalescent COVID-19.

The rearrangement links TRBV14 to TRBJ1-2; 9 bases align to TRBD1. Germline CDR1 is SGHDN and CDR2 is FVKESK. V lost 4 bases and J lost 5; bases outside the gene matches: 5. The CDR3 is 14 amino acids. The CDR3 reads CASSLRTGDYGYTF. The CDR3 bases are TGTGCCAGCAGCCTTCGGACAGGGGATTATGGCTACACCTTC.

This chain connects TRBV7-8 to TRBJ1-5; the D is unclear. CDR3 length: 16 residues. V was clipped by 5 bases and J by 0 bases, with 14 bases between them. Germline V lookup: CDR1 SGHVS, CDR2 FQNEAQ. The CDR3 is CASSMDGKYSNQPQHF. The CDR3 region has the DNA TGTGCCAGCAGCATGGACGGGAAATATAGCAATCAGCCCCAGCATTTT.

This clone was counted a single time. The gene calls are TRBV24-1 and TRBJ2-3, with 7 bases lining up with TRBD2. The V and J ends lost 5 bases and 3 bases, in that order; junction bases with no gene match: 10. The length of the CDR3 is 16 residues. Germline V CDR1 and CDR2: KGHDR, SFDVKD. Written as DNA, the CDR3 is TGTGCCACCAGTGGATTCGGGGCGGGAGAAACAGATACGCAGTATTTT. Translation gives CATSGFGAGETDTQYF.

The V and J genes are TRBV5-1 and TRBJ1-2, with 8 positions matching TRBD1. CDR1 and CDR2 (germline): SGHRS, YFSETQ. The CDR3 runs 15 residues. The V segment lost 4 bases and the J segment 6 bases; nucleotides outside the gene matches: 11. The CDR3 region is CASSLETGDRDGYTF. CDR3 DNA sequence: TGCGCCAGCAGCCTAGAGACAGGGGACCGGGATGGCTACACCTTC.

The V call is TRBV3-1 (or the pseudogene TRBV3-2), the J call TRBJ2-5; 9 bases agree with TRBD2. V dropped 4 bases and J dropped 5; count of bases not matched to a gene: 5. Germline CDR1 is LGHDT and CDR2 is YNNKEL (reference sequence). The CDR3 runs to 14 residues. The CDR3 protein is CASSLAGGQETQYF. The CDR3 nucleotides read TGTGCCAGCAGCCTGGCGGGAGGGCAGGAGACCCAGTACTTC.

This chain links TRBV25-1 with TRBJ2-7; 7 positions match TRBD1. Germline V lookup: CDR1 MGHDK, CDR2 SYGVNS. The CDR3 consists of 14 residues. V gave up 4 bases and J gave up 0 bases; unmatched junction bases: 3. The CDR3 nucleotides are TGTGCCAGCAGTGTGACAGGGAACTCCTACGAGCAGTACTTC. Protein: CASSVTGNSYEQYF.

The chain combines TRBV28 with TRBJ1-1; a possible D gene is TRBD1 (5 bases). The V and J ends lost 4 bases and 1 base respectively, with 13 bases between them. The germline V gene encodes CDR1 MDHEN and CDR2 SYDVKM. The CDR3 sequence is 15 residues long. CDR3 nucleotide sequence: TGTGCCAGCAGTTCACCTTCAACAGGGAACACTGAAGCTTTCTTT. It yields the protein CASSSPSTGNTEAFF.

The sample holds one count of this clone. The CDR3 is CASSASWKLFF. As DNA, the CDR3 is TGTGCCAGTAGTGCGAGCTGGAAACTGTTTTTT. The chain employs TRBV19 and TRBJ1-4, with D unresolved. With 5 bases removed from V and 11 bases from J, the gap between germline ends came to 9 bases. Germline assignment: CDR1 LNHDA and CDR2 SQIVND (reference sequence). The CDR3 length is 11 residues.

The CDR3 DNA reads TGTGCCAGCAGTGAATACGGAGACACTGAAGCTTTCTTT. Its translation is CASSEYGDTEAFF. The chain has TRBV25-1 and TRBJ1-1; D unresolved. CDR1 is MGHDK, CDR2 SYGVNS, per germline. V was pared by 0 bases and J by 3 bases, with 5 bases between. This CDR3 spans 13 amino acids. The entire variable domain, with the rest obtained from reference TRBV25-1 and TRBJ1-1, is as follows: EADIYQTPRYLVIGTGKKITLECSQTMGHDKMYWYQQDPGMELHLIHYSYGVNSTEKGDLSSESTVSRIRTEHFPLTLESARPSHTSQYLCASSEYGDTEAFFGQGTRLTVV.

The chain joins TRBV11-2 to TRBJ2-7, with D perhaps TRBD1 (6 bases). The CDR3 length is 14 residues. The V gene's germline CDR1 is SGHAT and CDR2 FQNNGV. The ends were cut back, 4 bases at V and 3 bases at J, with 13 bases in the middle. The CDR3 sequence is CASSSAGQNYEQYF. The CDR3 DNA reads TGTGCCAGCAGCTCCGCCGGACAGAACTACGAGCAGTACTTC.